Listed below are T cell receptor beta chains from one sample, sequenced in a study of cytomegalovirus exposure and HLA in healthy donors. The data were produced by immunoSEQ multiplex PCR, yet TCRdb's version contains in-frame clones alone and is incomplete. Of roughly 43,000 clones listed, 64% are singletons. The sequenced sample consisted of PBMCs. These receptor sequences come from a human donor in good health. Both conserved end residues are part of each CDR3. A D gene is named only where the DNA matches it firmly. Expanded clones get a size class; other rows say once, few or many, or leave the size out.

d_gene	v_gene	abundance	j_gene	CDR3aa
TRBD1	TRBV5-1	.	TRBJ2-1	CASGQVSSYNEQFF
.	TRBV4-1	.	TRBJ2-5	CASSQEYSETQYF
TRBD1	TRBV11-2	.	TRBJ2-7	CASSLQGEYEQYF
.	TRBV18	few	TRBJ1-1	CASSPPLESTEAFF
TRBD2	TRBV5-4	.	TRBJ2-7	CASSLGAGGPFEQYF
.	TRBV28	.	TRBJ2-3	CASSLAAADTQYF
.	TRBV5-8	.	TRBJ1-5	CASSLFGGNQPQHF
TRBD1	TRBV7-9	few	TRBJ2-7	CASSKDREAIYEQYF
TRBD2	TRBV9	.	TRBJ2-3	CASSVVGTSPDTQYF
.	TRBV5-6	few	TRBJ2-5	CASSSTGIETQYF
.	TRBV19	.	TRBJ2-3	CASSDRGTDTQYF
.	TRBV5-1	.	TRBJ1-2	CASSFSDYGYTF
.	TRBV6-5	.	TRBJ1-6	CASSYTDHEGLHF
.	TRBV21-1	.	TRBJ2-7	CASSLYEQYF
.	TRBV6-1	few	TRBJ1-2	CASSSTASYGYTF
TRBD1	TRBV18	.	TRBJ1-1	CASSPPQGANTEAFF